The T cell receptor (beta chain) described here comes from a study of cytomegalovirus exposure and HLA in healthy donors (dated by TCRdb to 2016 to 2017). Regarding the study in general: The 650 to 750 repertoires of the first cohort and the 95 to 150 validation repertoires were produced on the same platform, according to a later analysis. The study aimed to test whether cataloging public T cell receptors could reveal signatures of past pathogen exposure. Along with the roughly 670-subject first cohort, a separate validation cohort of about 110 different subjects was used. The study combined high-throughput TCR immunosequencing, statistical association of individual TCRs with disease status, and machine learning to predict cytomegalovirus infection status. General conclusions and limits of the study: The study listed 150 to 200 TCR beta chains as associated with cytomegalovirus. Subsequent analysis determined that TCRs grouped into clusters in the first cohort also showed a tendency toward co-occurrence across the 90 to 150 validation repertoires, and approximately 93% of cluster scores exceeded 0. The authors suggested that the approach could potentially be generalized to other disease states and immunological phenotypes. A later analysis lacked HLA typing for the validation cohort, so it scored co-occurrence in that cohort across all 110 or so repertoires. Cytomegalovirus status was reported to be diagnosed by the classifier with high specificity and sensitivity in both the original and validation cohorts. Most TCR sequences were observed very rarely across donors, whereas some public TCRs were present in many individuals. In vitro tests confirmed that a few of the cytomegalovirus-associated TCR beta chains recognize cytomegalovirus antigens.

Libraries were constructed by the immunoSEQ multiplex PCR assay. The study's processing was this. A statistical classification framework was built for diagnosing cytomegalovirus status from the catalog of TCR beta chain sequences. The immuneACCESS repertoire file appears here via TCRdb, limited to in-frame rearrangements. These files lack a portion of the clones; in checked studies, under half of the deficit traces to unresolved V genes, and the cause of the others is not known. V, J and clone size were drawn from that table, and D and trimming were deduced from the DNA. This sample gives 150,000 to 200,000 clones in total; approximately 96% of them show up just once. Of the sample, 0.8% to 0.95% falls within the top ten clones. Note on this clone: This receptor's antigen is unknown. Qualities for individual bases were not recorded, and no much larger clone is one base off.

Trimming removed 0 bases from V and 2 bases from J; the gene matches leave 4 bases unexplained. CDR1 and CDR2, per the germline V gene (reference sequence), are SGHNT and YYREEE. The CDR3, from cysteine to phenylalanine, totals 17 residues. Only CDR3 DNA is held: 51 bases, read in frame from base 1. Donors formed part of the validation cohort, which comprised 120 subjects and was distinct from the first cohort of under 800 subjects. This receptor was obtained from a woman under 30 in good health and CMV-seronegative. Sequences were obtained from PBMCs. Here the chain combines TRBV5-4 and TRBJ2-7; TRBD2 lines up with 14 middle nucleotides. The CDR3 reads as follows: CASSLVGLAGVTYEQYF. The nucleotide sequence reads TGTGCCAGCAGCTTGGTGGGACTAGCGGGGGTTACCTACGAGCAGTACTTC.